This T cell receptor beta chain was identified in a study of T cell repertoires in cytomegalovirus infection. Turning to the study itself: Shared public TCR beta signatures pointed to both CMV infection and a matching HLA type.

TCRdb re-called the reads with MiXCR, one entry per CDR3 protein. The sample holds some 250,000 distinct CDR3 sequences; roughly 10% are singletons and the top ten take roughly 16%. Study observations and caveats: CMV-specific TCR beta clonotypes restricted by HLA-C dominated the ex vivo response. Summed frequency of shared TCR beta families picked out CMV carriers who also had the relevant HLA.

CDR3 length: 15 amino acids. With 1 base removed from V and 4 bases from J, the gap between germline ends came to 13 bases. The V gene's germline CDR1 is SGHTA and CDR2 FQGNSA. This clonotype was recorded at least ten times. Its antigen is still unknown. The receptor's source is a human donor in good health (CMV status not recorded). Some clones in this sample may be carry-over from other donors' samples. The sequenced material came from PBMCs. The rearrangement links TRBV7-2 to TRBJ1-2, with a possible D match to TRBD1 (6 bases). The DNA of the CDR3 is TGTGCCAGCAGCTTAGTTACCCGGACAGCCTATGGCTACACCTTC. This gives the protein CASSLVTRTAYGYTF.